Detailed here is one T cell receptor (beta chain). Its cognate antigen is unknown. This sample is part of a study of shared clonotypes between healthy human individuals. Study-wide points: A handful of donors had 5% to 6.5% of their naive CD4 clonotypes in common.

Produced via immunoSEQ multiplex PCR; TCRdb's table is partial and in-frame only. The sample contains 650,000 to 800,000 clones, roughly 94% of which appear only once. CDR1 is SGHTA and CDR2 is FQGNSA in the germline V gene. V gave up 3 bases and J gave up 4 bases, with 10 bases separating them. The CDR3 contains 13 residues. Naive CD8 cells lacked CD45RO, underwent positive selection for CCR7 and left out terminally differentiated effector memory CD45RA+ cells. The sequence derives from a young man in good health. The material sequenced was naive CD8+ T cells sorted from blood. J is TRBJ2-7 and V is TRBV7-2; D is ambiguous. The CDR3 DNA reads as TGTGCCAGCAGCTTTAATACAGTGTACGAGCAGTACTTC. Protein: CASSFNTVYEQYF.